Reported below is one T cell receptor beta chain. V was pared by 4 bases and J by 6 bases, with 7 bases of the junction left unmatched. Germline CDR1 reads SGDLS; CDR2 reads YYNGEE. This CDR3 is built from 13 residues. The sample originates from a study of T cell changes during pregnancy in multiple sclerosis. Data came from immunoSEQ multiplex PCR; TCRdb stores just in-frame clones and leaves some out. The data contain about 26,000 clones, approximately 89% of them seen just once; the ten biggest clones take up approximately 15%. The rearrangement uses TRBV9 and TRBJ2-7; TRBD1 agrees at 7 bases. The source material was CD8+ T cells from peripheral blood mononuclear cells, sampled in the second trimester of pregnancy. The sequence was collected from a female donor with multiple sclerosis, enrolled in a pregnancy study. This chain's CDR3 is CASSPTGRGEQYF. The CDR3, as DNA: TGTGCCAGCAGCCCGACAGGGAGAGGCGAGCAGTACTTC.